This TCR beta chain was documented in a study of blood T cell repertoires in COVID-19. Study details: Sites across the United States, Italy and Spain contributed samples from acute and convalescent COVID-19. T cells, B-cell-depleted T cells, or PBMCs supplied cDNA or gDNA.

Trimming stripped 6 bases from V and 2 bases from J, with 11 bases between. The CDR3 has 14 amino acids. Germline CDR1 and CDR2: WSHSY and SAAADI. As handled by the study authors: Estimates of nucleated cell counts were drawn from the amplification of reference gene primers. Some clones are missing from TCRdb's copy, which holds only in-frame ones; the method was immunoSEQ multiplex PCR. V and J calls and clone size are as listed in that table; D and trimming were resolved from the DNA. In the table there are 250,000 to 350,000 clones, more than 75% of which are singletons. This TCR came from a woman in her forties or fifties who had recovered from COVID-19. This chain joins TRBV10-2 and TRBJ2-1, with D possibly matching TRBD2 (5 bases). Sample: peripheral blood. This CDR3 is CASRRAGAYNEQFF. The CDR3 DNA follows: TGCGCCAGCAGAAGAGCCGGGGCCTACAATGAGCAGTTCTTC.